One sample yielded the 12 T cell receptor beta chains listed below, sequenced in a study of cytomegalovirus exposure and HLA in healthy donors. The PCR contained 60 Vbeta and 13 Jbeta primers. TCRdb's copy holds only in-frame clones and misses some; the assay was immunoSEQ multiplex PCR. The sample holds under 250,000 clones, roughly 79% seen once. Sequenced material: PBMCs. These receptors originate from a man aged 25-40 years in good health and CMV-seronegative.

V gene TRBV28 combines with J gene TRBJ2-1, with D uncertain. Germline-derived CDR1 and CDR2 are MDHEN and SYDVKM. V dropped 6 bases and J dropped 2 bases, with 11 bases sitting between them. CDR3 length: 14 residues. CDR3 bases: TGTGCCAGCAGCGTATTGCGGACCTACAATGAGCAGTTCTTC. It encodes CASSVLRTYNEQFF.

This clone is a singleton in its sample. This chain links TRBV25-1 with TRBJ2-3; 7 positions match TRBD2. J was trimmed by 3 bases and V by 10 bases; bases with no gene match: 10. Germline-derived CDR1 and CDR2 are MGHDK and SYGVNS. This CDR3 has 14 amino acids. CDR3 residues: CATAALAATDTQYF. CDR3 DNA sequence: TGTGCCACCGCAGCCCTAGCGGCGACAGATACGCAGTATTTT.

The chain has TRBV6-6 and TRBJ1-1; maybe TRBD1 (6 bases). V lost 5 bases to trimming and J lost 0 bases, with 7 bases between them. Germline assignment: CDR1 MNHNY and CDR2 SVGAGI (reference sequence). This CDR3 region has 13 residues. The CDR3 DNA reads TGTGCCAGCAGTGCAGGGGTGAACACTGAAGCTTTCTTT. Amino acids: CASSAGVNTEAFF.

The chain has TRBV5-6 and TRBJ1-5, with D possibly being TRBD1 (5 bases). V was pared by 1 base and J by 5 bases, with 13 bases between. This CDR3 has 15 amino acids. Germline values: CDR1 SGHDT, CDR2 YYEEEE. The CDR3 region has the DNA TGTGCCAGCAGCTTGCTAACGGGAGGGGATCAGCCCCAGCATTTT. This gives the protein CASSLLTGGDQPQHF.

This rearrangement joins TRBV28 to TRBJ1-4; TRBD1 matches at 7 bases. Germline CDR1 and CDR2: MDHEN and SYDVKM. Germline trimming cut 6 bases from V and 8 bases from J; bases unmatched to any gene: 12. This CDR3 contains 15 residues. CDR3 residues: CASSTKEGGEEKLFF. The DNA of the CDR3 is TGTGCCAGCAGCACGAAGGAAGGGGGCGAGGAAAAACTGTTTTTT.

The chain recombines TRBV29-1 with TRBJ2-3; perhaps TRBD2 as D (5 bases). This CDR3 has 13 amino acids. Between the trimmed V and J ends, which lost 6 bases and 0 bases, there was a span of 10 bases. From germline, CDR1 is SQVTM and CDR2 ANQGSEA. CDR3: CSVLGRSTDTQYF. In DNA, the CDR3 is TGCAGCGTCTTAGGGAGAAGCACAGATACGCAGTATTTT.

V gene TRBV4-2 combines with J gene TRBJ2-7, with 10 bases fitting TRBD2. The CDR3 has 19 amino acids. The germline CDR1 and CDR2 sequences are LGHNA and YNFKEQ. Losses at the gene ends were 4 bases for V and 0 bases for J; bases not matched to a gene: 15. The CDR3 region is CASSLRGGLAVTSSYEQYF. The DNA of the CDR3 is TGTGCCAGCAGCCTCAGAGGAGGACTAGCGGTCACCTCCTCCTACGAGCAGTACTTC.

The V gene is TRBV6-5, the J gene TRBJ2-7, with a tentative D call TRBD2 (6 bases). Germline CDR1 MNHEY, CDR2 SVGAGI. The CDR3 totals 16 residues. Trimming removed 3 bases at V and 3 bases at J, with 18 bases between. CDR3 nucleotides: TGTGCCAGCAGTTATAGCTCAGCAGGGCGGGACTACGAGCAGTACTTC. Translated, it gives CASSYSSAGRDYEQYF.

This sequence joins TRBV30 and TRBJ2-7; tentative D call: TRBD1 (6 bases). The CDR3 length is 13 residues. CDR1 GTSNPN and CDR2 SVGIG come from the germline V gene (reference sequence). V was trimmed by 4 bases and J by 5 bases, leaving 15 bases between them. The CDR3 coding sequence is TGTGCCTGGAAGACGGACAGAATTAACGAGCAGTACTTC. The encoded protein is CAWKTDRINEQYF.

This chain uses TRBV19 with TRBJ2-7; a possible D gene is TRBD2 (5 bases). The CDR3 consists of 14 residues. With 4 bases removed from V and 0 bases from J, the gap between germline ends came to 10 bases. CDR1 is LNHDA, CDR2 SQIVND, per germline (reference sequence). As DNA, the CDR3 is TGTGCCAGTAGTAGGCAACGGGGCTCCTACGAGCAGTACTTC. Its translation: CASSRQRGSYEQYF.

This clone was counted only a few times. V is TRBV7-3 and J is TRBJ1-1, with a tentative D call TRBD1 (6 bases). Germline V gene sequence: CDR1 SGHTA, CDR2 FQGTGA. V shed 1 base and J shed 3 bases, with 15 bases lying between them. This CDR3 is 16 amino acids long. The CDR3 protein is CASSLMAAGEDTEAFF. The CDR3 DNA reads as TGTGCCAGCAGCTTAATGGCGGCAGGGGAAGACACTGAAGCTTTCTTT.

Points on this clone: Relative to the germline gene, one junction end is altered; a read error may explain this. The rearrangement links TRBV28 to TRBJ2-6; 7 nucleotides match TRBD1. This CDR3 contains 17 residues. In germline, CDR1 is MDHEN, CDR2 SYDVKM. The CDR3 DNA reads TGTGTCAGCAGTTCTGTAGGCACAGGGGATGGGGCCAACGTCCTGACTTTC. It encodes CVSSSVGTGDGANVLTF.